This T cell receptor (beta chain) was sequenced for a study of blood T cell repertoires in COVID-19. Study-level background: Sample material is recorded as cDNA or gDNA derived from T cells, B-cell-depleted T cells, or PBMCs.

The germline V gene encodes CDR1 SGHDN and CDR2 FVKESK. This CDR3 spans 16 amino acids. V shed 7 bases and J shed 2 bases, with 20 bases lying between them. Using immunoSEQ multiplex PCR, the repertoire was profiled, and TCRdb retains in-frame clones only, with some absent. There are over 100,000 clones in the sample; around 83% occur only once, and 7.9% lies in the top ten. The sequence came from an older man with acute or convalescent COVID-19. The V and J genes are TRBV14 and TRBJ1-1, with a tentative D call TRBD1 (6 bases). The sample was peripheral blood. The CDR3 DNA follows: TGTGCCAGCACCGCCCTCACCGGGGGGACAAACACTGAAGCTTTCTTT. It yields the protein CASTALTGGTNTEAFF.